One sample yielded the 30 T cell receptor beta chains listed below, sequenced in a study of PD-L1 blockade in urothelial cancer. The data were produced by immunoSEQ multiplex PCR, yet TCRdb's version contains in-frame clones alone and is incomplete. The table includes roughly 90,000 clones, 90% to 95% detected once. This material consisted of PBMCs, taken around atezolizumab (anti-PD-L1) treatment. Source of these receptors: a man aged 55 to 70 with urothelial cancer.

J is TRBJ1-2 and V is TRBV4-2; D unclear. The germline gives CDR1 LGHNA, CDR2 YNFKEQ. The CDR3 is made up of 14 amino acids. Trimming stripped 0 bases from V and 7 bases from J, with 12 bases between. CDR3 in amino acids: CASSQDERTGGYTF. CDR3 bases: TGTGCCAGCAGCCAAGATGAACGGACTGGTGGCTACACCTTC.

This clone was observed a single time. This chain connects TRBV5-8 to TRBJ2-1; D unclear. The germline V and J ends were trimmed by 9 bases and 1 base, with 14 bases remaining between them. The CDR3 loop spans 14 amino acids. CDR1 and CDR2 from the germline V gene are SGHTS and YDEGEE. In DNA form, the CDR3 reads TGTGCCATCAAGACTGGCCTTTCCTACAATGAGCAGTTCTTC. As protein: CAIKTGLSYNEQFF.

The chain is built from TRBV15 and TRBJ2-2; possible D gene TRBD2, 5 bases. Trimming stripped 4 bases from V and 0 bases from J, with 12 bases between. This CDR3 has 16 amino acids. CDR1 and CDR2 from the germline V gene are LNHNV and YYDKDF (reference sequence). The CDR3 protein is CATSTPLRANTGELFF. DNA of the CDR3: TGTGCCACCAGCACCCCGCTGCGGGCGAACACCGGGGAGCTGTTTTTT.

The chain links TRBV5-1 to TRBJ1-6; 8 bases match TRBD1. The ends lost 0 bases at V and 8 bases at J; junction bases unmatched: 7. The germline V gene encodes CDR1 SGHRS and CDR2 YFSETQ. The CDR3 has 16 residues. CDR3 DNA: TGCGCCAGCAGCTTGGGGACCGGGACAGGAGATTCACCCCTCCACTTT. It translates to CASSLGTGTGDSPLHF. The entire variable domain, with the rest obtained from reference TRBV5-1 and TRBJ1-6, is as follows: KAGVTQTPRYLIKTRGQQVTLSCSPISGHRSVSWYQQTPGQGLQFLFEYFSETQRNKGNFPGRFSGRQFSNSRSEMNVSTLELGDSALYLCASSLGTGTGDSPLHFGNGTRLTVT.

The chain employs TRBV7-2 and TRBJ1-1; weak D call: TRBD1 (5 bases). Germline-derived CDR1 and CDR2 are SGHTA and FQGNSA. The CDR3 has 14 residues. V was trimmed by 2 bases and J by 6 bases, leaving 13 bases between them. CDR3 sequence reads: CASSLKGSAPEAFF. For the CDR3, the DNA is TGTGCCAGCAGCTTAAAGGGGTCAGCCCCTGAAGCTTTCTTT.

The CDR3 sequence is CASRRGQGAIYNEQFF. As DNA, the CDR3 is TGTGCCAGTAGGAGGGGACAGGGGGCGATCTACAATGAGCAGTTCTTC. The chain combines TRBV19 with TRBJ2-1, with 12 nucleotides matching TRBD1. Germline CDR1 is LNHDA and CDR2 is SQIVND (reference sequence). The CDR3 sequence is 16 residues long. The trim removed 6 bases at V and 3 bases at J, leaving 6 bases unmatched.

The chain uses TRBV15 and TRBJ1-1, with 9 bases fitting TRBD1. The CDR3 spans 16 residues. Per the germline V gene, CDR1 is LNHNV and CDR2 is YYDKDF (reference sequence). V lost 4 bases, J lost 4 bases, and 10 bases stayed unmatched. The CDR3 loop is CATSTDRGGSSTEAFF. DNA of the CDR3: TGTGCCACCAGCACGGACAGGGGAGGTTCTAGCACTGAAGCTTTCTTT.

This clone was counted a single time. This chain connects TRBV5-1 to TRBJ1-5; 10 bases agree with TRBD1. The CDR3 is 15 amino acids. V dropped 5 bases and J dropped 5; count of bases not matched to a gene: 7. Germline values: CDR1 SGHRS, CDR2 YFSETQ. The DNA for the CDR3 is TGCGCCAGCAGACCCGGACAGGGGGGAGATCAGCCCCAGCATTTT. It translates to CASRPGQGGDQPQHF.

This chain connects TRBV2 to TRBJ2-3, with 7 bases fitting TRBD2. The CDR3 runs to 12 residues. Germline V gene data show CDR1 as SNHLY and CDR2 as FYNNEI. V was clipped by 5 bases and J by 6 bases; unmatched bases: 2. The CDR3 spells CASSSGRDTQYF. The CDR3 region has the DNA TGTGCCAGCAGTTCCGGGAGGGATACGCAGTATTTT.

The chain carries TRBV11-2 and TRBJ1-3; perhaps TRBD1 as D (6 bases). This CDR3 comprises 14 residues. Germline V CDR1 and CDR2: SGHAT, FQNNGV. The ends were cut back, 4 bases at V and 3 bases at J, with 10 bases in the middle. CDR3 region: CASSSRQDGNTIYF. Written as DNA, the CDR3 is TGTGCCAGCAGCTCCCGACAGGATGGAAACACCATATATTTT. The variable domain in full, with the rest retrieved from reference TRBV11-2 and TRBJ1-3, is EAGVAQSPRYKIIEKRQSVAFWCNPISGHATLYWYQQILGQGPKLLIQFQNNGVVDDSQLPKDRFSAERLKGVDSTLKIQPAKLEDSAVYLCASSSRQDGNTIYFGEGSWLTVV.

The genes are TRBV23-1 and TRBJ1-5; maybe TRBD1 (5 bases). TRBV23-1 is an ORF, and what it does is uncertain. V lost 8 bases to trimming and J lost 6 bases, with 17 bases between them. The CDR3 has 14 amino acids. DNA for the CDR3: TGCGCCAGCCATCATGGGGCAGTCGGTCAGCCCCAGCATTTT. Its protein is CASHHGAVGQPQHF.

This chain's CDR3 is CASTTQGNYGYTF. Here the CDR3 DNA reads TGTGCCAGCACCACACAGGGAAACTATGGCTACACCTTC. The chain joins TRBV27 to TRBJ1-2, with D maybe TRBD1 (6 bases). The CDR3 totals 13 residues. V was cut by 7 bases and J by 2 bases, with 11 bases left in between. From germline, CDR1 is MNHEY and CDR2 SMNVEV (reference sequence).

The chain carries TRBV7-3 and TRBJ2-2; a weak D match, TRBD1 (6 bases). The CDR3 covers 15 residues. Germline assignment: CDR1 SGHTA and CDR2 FQGTGA. V was shortened by 5 bases and J by 4 bases, with 14 bases between the two germline ends. The CDR3 coding sequence is TGTGCCAGCAGCCAGATACCCAGGGGCACCGGGGAGCTGTTTTTT. Its protein is CASSQIPRGTGELFF.

V is TRBV5-1 and J is TRBJ1-6; the D is unclear. Trimming stripped 0 bases from V and 7 bases from J, with 8 bases between. This CDR3 spans 14 amino acids. From germline, CDR1 is SGHRS and CDR2 YFSETQ. The CDR3 loop reads CASSLAEENSPLHF. In nucleotides, the CDR3 is TGCGCCAGCAGCTTGGCCGAGGAGAATTCACCCCTCCACTTT.

V and J are TRBV2 and TRBJ1-2; D is ambiguous. V was trimmed by 7 bases and J by 0 bases, leaving 9 bases between them. The germline V gene encodes CDR1 SNHLY and CDR2 FYNNEI. This CDR3 has 13 amino acids. The CDR3: CASTTLANYGYTF. CDR3 bases: TGTGCCAGCACCACCTTAGCTAACTATGGCTACACCTTC.

The rearrangement uses TRBV20-1 and TRBJ2-1; D is undetermined. This CDR3 has 11 residues. Per the germline V gene, CDR1 is DFQATT and CDR2 is SNEGSKA (reference sequence). V lost 3 bases to trimming and J lost 10 bases, with 10 bases between them. CDR3 in amino acids: CSARISREQFF. The CDR3 coding sequence is TGCAGTGCTAGGATCTCCAGAGAGCAGTTCTTC.

V gene TRBV6-5 combines with J gene TRBJ2-1; a possible D gene is TRBD2 (5 bases). The CDR3 runs 11 residues. V was clipped by 2 bases and J by 9 bases, with 5 bases between them. Germline CDR1 is MNHEY and CDR2 is SVGAGI. CDR3 protein: CASSYAGEQFF. CDR3 bases: TGTGCCAGCAGTTACGCGGGTGAGCAGTTCTTC.

The V call is TRBV7-9, the J call TRBJ2-6; D is unresolved. Deletions cut 5 bases from V and 0 bases from J, with 8 bases between. Per the germline V gene, CDR1 is SEHNR and CDR2 is FQNEAQ (reference sequence). The CDR3 extends over 15 amino acids. The CDR3 loop is CASSPGGSGANVLTF. The CDR3 nucleotides are TGTGCCAGCAGCCCCGGCGGCTCTGGGGCCAACGTCCTGACTTTC.

For the CDR3, the DNA is TGTGCCAGCAGTCCAAGGGACAGGTTGGCTTCACCCCTCCACTTT. Amino acid sequence: CASSPRDRLASPLHF. V gene TRBV6-5 combines with J gene TRBJ1-6, with 8 bases identical to TRBD1. The germline V gene encodes CDR1 MNHEY and CDR2 SVGAGI. The CDR3 loop spans 15 amino acids. Losses at the gene ends were 5 bases for V and 9 bases for J; bases not matched to a gene: 9.

The rearrangement joins TRBV11-2 to TRBJ2-7; the match to TRBD2 covers 11 bases. The ends lost 6 bases at V and 3 bases at J; junction bases unmatched: 4. The CDR3 is 14 amino acids. Germline loops: CDR1 SGHAT, CDR2 FQNNGV. The CDR3 region has the DNA TGTGCCAGCAGTCCTAGCGGGGGGAACTACGAGCAGTACTTC. This translates into CASSPSGGNYEQYF.

The chain uses TRBV28 and TRBJ2-7; 10 nucleotides line up with TRBD1. V trimming: 8 bases; J trimming: 3 bases; junction bases outside the gene matches: 4. The germline V gene has CDR1 MDHEN and CDR2 SYDVKM. This CDR3 has 13 amino acids. CDR3 residues: CASSRTGGYEQYF. The CDR3 nucleotides are TGTGCCAGCTCTAGGACAGGGGGCTACGAGCAGTACTTC.

This clone was seen once. The chain employs TRBV25-1 and TRBJ2-7; tentative D call: TRBD1 (6 bases). The CDR3 is 14 amino acids. Germline V gene lookup returns CDR1 MGHDK and CDR2 SYGVNS. With 2 bases removed from V and 9 bases from J, the gap between germline ends came to 17 bases. As DNA, the CDR3 is TGTGCCAGCAGTGAAAGGGGGACCCCCCTCGGGCAGTACTTC. It encodes CASSERGTPLGQYF.

The rearrangement joins TRBV27 to TRBJ1-1; 8 nucleotides match TRBD1. The CDR3 covers 14 residues. CDR1 is MNHEY and CDR2 is SMNVEV in the germline V gene (reference sequence). Trimming removed 5 bases from V and 4 bases from J; junction bases left unmatched: 6. CDR3 in amino acids: CASSAPGGTTEAFF. In DNA, the CDR3 is TGTGCCAGCAGTGCTCCAGGGGGCACCACTGAAGCTTTCTTT.

This chain connects TRBV27 to TRBJ1-2; D may be TRBD1 (5 bases). The length of the CDR3 is 14 residues. Germline assignment: CDR1 MNHEY and CDR2 SMNVEV (reference sequence). Trimming took off 3 bases at V and 4 bases at J, with 12 bases between the two ends. This chain's CDR3 is CASSLEGSSYGYTF. The CDR3 region has the DNA TGTGCCAGCAGTTTGGAGGGGAGTTCCTATGGCTACACCTTC.

The chain combines TRBV2 with TRBJ1-6, with D perhaps matching TRBD1 (6 bases). This CDR3 region has 12 residues. V was clipped by 8 bases and J by 10 bases, with 12 bases between them. Germline loops: CDR1 SNHLY, CDR2 FYNNEI. CDR3 sequence reads: CASGGEGSPLHF. The CDR3 DNA follows: TGTGCCAGCGGGGGCGAGGGCTCACCCCTCCACTTT. The variable domain in full, with the rest retrieved from reference TRBV2 and TRBJ1-6, is EPEVTQTPSHQVTQMGQEVILRCVPISNHLYFYWYRQILGQKVEFLVSFYNNEISEKSEIFDDQFSVERPDGSNFTLKIRSTKLEDSAMYFCASGGEGSPLHFGNGTRLTVT.

This chain joins TRBV6-6 and TRBJ2-2, with 7 bases identical to TRBD1. Germline values: CDR1 MNHNY, CDR2 SVGAGI (reference sequence). The CDR3 has 15 amino acids. The V and J ends lost 6 bases and 4 bases, in that order; junction bases with no gene match: 8. CDR3 nucleotides: TGTGCCAGCAGGAATGAGGGGGCGGGCACCGGGGAGCTGTTTTTT. It encodes CASRNEGAGTGELFF.

The rearrangement joins TRBV18 to TRBJ2-3, with 10 bases aligning to TRBD2. Germline lookup yields CDR1 KGHSH and CDR2 LQKENI. V lost 3 bases to trimming and J lost 3 bases; unmatched junction nucleotides: 9. The CDR3 runs 17 residues. CDR3 DNA sequence: TGTGCCAGCTCACCTGTGAGCGGGGGGGAAGGAACAGATACGCAGTATTTT. Its translation is CASSPVSGGEGTDTQYF.

This chain links TRBV5-6 with TRBJ2-1; 14 nucleotides align to TRBD2. The CDR3 extends over 13 amino acids. Germline CDR1 reads SGHDT; CDR2 reads YYEEEE. V lost 4 bases, J lost 16 bases, and 7 bases stayed unmatched. The CDR3 DNA sequence: TGTGCCAGCAGCATGACTAGCGGGAGGGGGGTATTCTTC. Protein sequence: CASSMTSGRGVFF.

This chain uses TRBV2 with TRBJ2-1; D uncertain. Germline V lookup: CDR1 SNHLY, CDR2 FYNNEI. The CDR3 covers 11 residues. V was shortened by 5 bases and J by 6 bases, with 5 bases between the two germline ends. CDR3 residues: CASSFRNEQFF. The CDR3 bases are TGTGCCAGCAGTTTTCGCAATGAGCAGTTCTTC. Combining the CDR3 with reference TRBV2 and TRBJ2-1 gives the whole variable domain EPEVTQTPSHQVTQMGQEVILRCVPISNHLYFYWYRQILGQKVEFLVSFYNNEISEKSEIFDDQFSVERPDGSNFTLKIRSTKLEDSAMYFCASSFRNEQFFGPGTRLTVL.

This clone has only one observation. This chain connects TRBV6-5 to TRBJ2-7; 8 bases line up with TRBD2. V lost 8 bases and J lost 5; bases outside the gene matches: 11. CDR1 is MNHEY, CDR2 SVGAGI, per germline. There are 14 residues in the CDR3. Here the CDR3 DNA reads TGTGCCAGCGGCAGGGCGGGAGGTGGCCACGAGCAGTACTTC. It encodes CASGRAGGGHEQYF.